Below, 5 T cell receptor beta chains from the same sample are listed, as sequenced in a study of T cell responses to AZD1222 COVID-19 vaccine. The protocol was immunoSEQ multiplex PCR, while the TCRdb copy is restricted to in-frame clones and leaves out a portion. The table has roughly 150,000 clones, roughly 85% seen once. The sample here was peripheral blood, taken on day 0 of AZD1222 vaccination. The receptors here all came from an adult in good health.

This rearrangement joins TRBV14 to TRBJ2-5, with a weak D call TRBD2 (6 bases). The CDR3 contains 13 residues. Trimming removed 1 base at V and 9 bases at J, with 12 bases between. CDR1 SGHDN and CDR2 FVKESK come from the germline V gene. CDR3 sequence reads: CASSQAVWGAQYF. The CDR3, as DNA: TGTGCCAGCAGCCAAGCTGTATGGGGGGCCCAGTACTTC.

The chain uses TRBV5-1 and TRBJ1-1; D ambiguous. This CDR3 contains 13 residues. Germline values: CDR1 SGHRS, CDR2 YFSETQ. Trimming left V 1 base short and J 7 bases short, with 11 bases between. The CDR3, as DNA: TGCGCCAGCAGCTTGATGTCGGCAGGTGAAGCTTTCTTT. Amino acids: CASSLMSAGEAFF.

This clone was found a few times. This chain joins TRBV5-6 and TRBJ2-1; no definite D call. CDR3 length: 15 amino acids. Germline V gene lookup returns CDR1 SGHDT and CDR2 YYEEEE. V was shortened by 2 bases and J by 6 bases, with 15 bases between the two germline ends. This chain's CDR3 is CASSLGPASSNEQFF. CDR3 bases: TGTGCCAGCAGCTTAGGGCCCGCGAGCTCCAATGAGCAGTTCTTC.

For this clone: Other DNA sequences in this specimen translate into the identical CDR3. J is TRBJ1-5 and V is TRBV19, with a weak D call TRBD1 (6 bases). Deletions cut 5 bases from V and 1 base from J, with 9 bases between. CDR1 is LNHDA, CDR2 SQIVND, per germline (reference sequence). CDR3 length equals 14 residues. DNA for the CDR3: TGTGCCAGTAGTTTACAGGGCAGCAATCAGCCCCAGCATTTT. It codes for CASSLQGSNQPQHF.

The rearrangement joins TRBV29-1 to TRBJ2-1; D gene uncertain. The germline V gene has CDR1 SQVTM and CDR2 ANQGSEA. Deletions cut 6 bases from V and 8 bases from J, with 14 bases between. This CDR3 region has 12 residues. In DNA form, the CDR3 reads TGCAGCGTCCTCATGTTCGCGGATGAGCAGTTCTTC. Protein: CSVLMFADEQFF.